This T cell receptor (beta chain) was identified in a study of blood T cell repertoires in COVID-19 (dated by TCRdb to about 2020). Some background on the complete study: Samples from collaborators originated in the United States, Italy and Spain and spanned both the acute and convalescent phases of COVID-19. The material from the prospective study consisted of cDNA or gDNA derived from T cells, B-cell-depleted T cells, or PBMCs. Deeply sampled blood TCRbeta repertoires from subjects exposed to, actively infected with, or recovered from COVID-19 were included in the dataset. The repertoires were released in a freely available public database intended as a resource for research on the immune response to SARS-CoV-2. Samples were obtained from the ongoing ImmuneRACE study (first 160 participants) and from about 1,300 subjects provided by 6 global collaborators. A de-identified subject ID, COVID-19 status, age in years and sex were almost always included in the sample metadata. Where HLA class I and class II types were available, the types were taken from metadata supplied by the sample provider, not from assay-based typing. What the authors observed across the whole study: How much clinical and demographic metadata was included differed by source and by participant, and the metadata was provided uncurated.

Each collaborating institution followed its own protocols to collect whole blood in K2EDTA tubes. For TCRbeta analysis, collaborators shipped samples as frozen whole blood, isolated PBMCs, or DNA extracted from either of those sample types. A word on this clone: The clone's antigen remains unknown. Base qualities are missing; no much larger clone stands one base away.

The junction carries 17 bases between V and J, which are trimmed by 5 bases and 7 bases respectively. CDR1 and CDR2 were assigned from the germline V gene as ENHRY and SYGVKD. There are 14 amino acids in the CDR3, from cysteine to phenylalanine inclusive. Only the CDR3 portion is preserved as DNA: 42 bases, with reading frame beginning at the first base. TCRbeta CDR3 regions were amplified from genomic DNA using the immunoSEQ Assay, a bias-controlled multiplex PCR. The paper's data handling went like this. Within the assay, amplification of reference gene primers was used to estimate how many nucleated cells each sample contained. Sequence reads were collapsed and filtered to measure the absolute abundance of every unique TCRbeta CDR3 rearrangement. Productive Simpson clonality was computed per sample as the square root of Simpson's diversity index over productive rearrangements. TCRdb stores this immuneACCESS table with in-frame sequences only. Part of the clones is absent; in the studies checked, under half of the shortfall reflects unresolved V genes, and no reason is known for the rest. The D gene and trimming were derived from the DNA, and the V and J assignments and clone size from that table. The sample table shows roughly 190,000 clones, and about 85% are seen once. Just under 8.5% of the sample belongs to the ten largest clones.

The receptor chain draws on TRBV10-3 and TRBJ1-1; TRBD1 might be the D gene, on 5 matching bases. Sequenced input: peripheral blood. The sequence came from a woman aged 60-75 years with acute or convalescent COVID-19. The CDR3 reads CAISPQTVSLEAFF. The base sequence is TGTGCCATCAGTCCCCAGACAGTGAGTCTTGAAGCTTTCTTT.